What follows are 29 T cell receptor beta chains derived from one specimen sequenced in a study of neurological immune-mediated disorders. TCRdb re-called the 5' RACE reads through MiXCR, storing one row per CDR3 protein. The sample lists roughly 60,000 distinct CDR3 sequences, approximately 10% occurring once. Material for sequencing was PBMCs. The receptors were gathered from a man aged 60-69 years in good health.

This clonotype has a count of ten or more. The chain employs TRBV4-3 and TRBJ2-6; D not resolved. Germline V gene data show CDR1 as LGHNA and CDR2 as YSLEER. CDR3 length: 17 amino acids. With 1 base removed from V and 2 bases from J, the gap between germline ends came to 12 bases. The CDR3 DNA follows: TGCGCCAGCAGCCAAGTTCCCCCGGCAGCTGGGGCCAACGTCCTGACTTTC. Amino acid sequence: CASSQVPPAAGANVLTF.

This clonotype was counted many times. The genes are TRBV7-6 and TRBJ2-1, with TRBD2 identical over 16 bases. Losses at the gene ends were 5 bases for V and 5 bases for J; bases not matched to a gene: 12. From germline, CDR1 is SGHVS and CDR2 FNYEAQ. The CDR3 sequence is 19 residues long. The CDR3 DNA follows: TGTGCCAGCAGCCGCGGCTTGGGACTAGCGGGGGGGCCGAACAATGAGCAGTTCTTC. Translation gives CASSRGLGLAGGPNNEQFF.

This clonotype came up many times. The chain is built from TRBV20-1 and TRBJ2-3, with 8 bases fitting TRBD1. V lost 5 bases to trimming and J lost 1 base; unmatched junction nucleotides: 8. This CDR3 comprises 15 residues. Germline-derived CDR1 and CDR2 are DFQATT and SNEGSKA (reference sequence). CDR3 sequence reads: CSAAWTGLGTDTQYF. CDR3 coding DNA: TGCAGTGCTGCCTGGACAGGGTTGGGCACAGATACGCAGTATTTT.

This clonotype was detected many times. CDR3 coding DNA: TGTGCCAGCGGAAGGACTAGCGGGGGGGCCGGTGAGCAGTTCTTC. Translating gives CASGRTSGGAGEQFF. This chain joins TRBV9 and TRBJ2-1, with TRBD2 identical over 15 bases. The germline gives CDR1 SGDLS, CDR2 YYNGEE. The CDR3 runs 15 residues. With 7 bases clipped from V and 9 bases from J, the junction kept 8 bases outside the gene matches. The full variable domain, completed using reference TRBV9 and TRBJ2-1, is DSGVTQTPKHLITATGQRVTLRCSPRSGDLSVYWYQQSLDQGLQFLIQYYNGEERAKGNILERFSAQQFPDLHSELNLSSLELGDSALYFCASGRTSGGAGEQFFGPGTRLTVL.

In its sample, this clonotype was seen many times. This chain links TRBV20-1 with TRBJ1-1; 8 nucleotides match TRBD1. Germline V gene sequence: CDR1 DFQATT, CDR2 SNEGSKA (reference sequence). The CDR3 consists of 12 residues. DNA of the CDR3: TGCAGGGCGGGACAGGCGAACACTGAAGCTTTCTTT. Its protein is CRAGQANTEAFF.

In this sample, this clonotype turned up many times. The chain recombines TRBV6-2 or TRBV6-3 with TRBJ2-1, with 9 bases lining up with TRBD1. CDR1 and CDR2 from the germline V gene are MNHEY and SVGEGT. V shed 5 bases, J shed 6 bases, and the junction held 11 bases outside the gene matches. The CDR3 consists of 16 residues. In DNA form, the CDR3 reads TGTGCCAGCAGTGTTATCCCGGGACAGGGAAGCAATGAGCAGTTCTTC. This encodes CASSVIPGQGSNEQFF.

This clonotype was seen ten or more times. The chain links TRBV2 to TRBJ2-7; tentative D call: TRBD1 (5 bases). This CDR3 is built from 12 residues. From germline, CDR1 is SNHLY and CDR2 FYNNEI. V lost 6 bases and J 3 bases, leaving 9 bases between the germline ends. This chain's CDR3 is CASRDRFYEQYF. CDR3 nucleotides: TGTGCCAGCAGAGACAGATTCTACGAGCAGTACTTC.

This clonotype was seen ten or more times. This chain connects TRBV30 to TRBJ1-1, with 8 nucleotides matching TRBD1. Per germline, CDR1 GTSNPN and CDR2 SVGIG (reference sequence). CDR3 length: 14 residues. V was pared by 0 bases and J by 5 bases, with 5 bases of the junction left unmatched. CDR3 DNA sequence: TGTGCCTGGAGTGTACAGGGGGGCTTTACTGAAGCTTTCTTT. It is translated as CAWSVQGGFTEAFF. The full variable domain, with the rest looked up from reference TRBV30 and TRBJ1-1, is SQTIHQWPATLVQPVGSPLSLECTVEGTSNPNLYWYRQAAGRGLQLLFYSVGIGQISSEVPQNLSASRPQDRQFILSSKKLLLSDSGFYLCAWSVQGGFTEAFFGQGTRLTVV.

This clonotype was counted many times. This chain links TRBV12-3 or TRBV12-4 with TRBJ1-1; 10 bases line up with TRBD1. After removal of 8 bases from V and 4 bases from J, the junction contained 7 bases not matched to a gene. CDR3 length: 14 amino acids. The CDR3 region has the DNA TGTGCCAGCGGGGAGACAGGGGGCATCACTGAAGCTTTCTTT. Its translation: CASGETGGITEAFF.

Ten or more counts support this clonotype. DNA of the CDR3: TGCGCCAGCAGCCCAAGTGCGGGAGGGAACACTGAAGCTTTCTTT. It translates to CASSPSAGGNTEAFF. The rearrangement links TRBV5-1 to TRBJ1-1, with no clear D. The ends were cut back, 4 bases at V and 1 base at J, with 14 bases in the middle. Looked up from germline, CDR1 is SGHRS and CDR2 is YFSETQ. The CDR3 covers 15 residues.

In this sample, this clonotype turned up many times. The chain joins TRBV5-6 to TRBJ2-7; D possibly corresponds to TRBD2 (6 bases). Trimming pared 4 bases from V and 4 bases from J, leaving 6 bases between. From germline, CDR1 is SGHDT and CDR2 YYEEEE. This CDR3 region has 11 residues. The CDR3, as DNA: TGTGCCAGCAGCCGGGAGTACGAGCAGTACTTC. The encoded protein is CASSREYEQYF.

The CDR3 loop is CASSFQRGDTDTQYF. CDR3 nucleotides: TGTGCCAGCAGCTTCCAGCGGGGGGACACAGATACGCAGTATTTT. V gene TRBV7-2 combines with J gene TRBJ2-3, with 9 bases that match TRBD2. Trimming at V came to 3 bases and at J to 2 bases, leaving 3 bases not matched to a gene. The germline gives CDR1 SGHTA, CDR2 FQGNSA. The length of the CDR3 is 15 residues.

This clonotype was seen many times. This chain connects TRBV18 to TRBJ2-5; TRBD2 is a possible D gene (5 bases). Trimming removed 5 bases at V and 4 bases at J, with 11 bases between. This CDR3 has 13 amino acids. CDR1 and CDR2 (germline): KGHSH, LQKENI. The CDR3 loop reads CASSRDGGETQYF. Written as DNA, the CDR3 is TGTGCCAGCTCAAGGGATGGAGGAGAGACCCAGTACTTC.

For this clonotype: One junction end disagrees with the germline gene, perhaps due to a read error. This sequence joins TRBV7-8 and TRBJ2-7; tentatively, D is TRBD1 (6 bases). The CDR3 has 17 residues. Per the germline V gene, CDR1 is SGHVS and CDR2 is FQNEAQ. The DNA for the CDR3 is TGTGCCAACAGCTTAGAATGGGATTCAGACAGGTGCTACGAGCAGTACTTC. Its protein is CANSLEWDSDRCYEQYF. The whole variable domain, filled in from reference TRBV7-8 and TRBJ2-7, reads GAGVSQSPRYKVAKRGQDVALRCDPISGHVSLFWYQQALGQGPEFLTYFQNEAQLDKSGLPSDRFFAERPEGSVSTLKIQRTQQEDSAVYLCANSLEWDSDRCYEQYFGPGTRLTVT.

The table lists this clonotype with many counts. V usage is TRBV6-2 or TRBV6-3 and J usage is TRBJ2-3; D possibly corresponds to TRBD1 (6 bases). CDR3 length: 17 residues. The V and J ends lost 0 bases and 1 base respectively, with 14 bases between them. The V gene's germline CDR1 is MNHEY and CDR2 SVGEGT. The chain's CDR3 is CASSYSTTGIRTDTQYF. The CDR3, as DNA: TGTGCCAGCAGTTACTCGACGACAGGAATACGCACAGATACGCAGTATTTT.

This clonotype was observed many times. V is TRBV5-1 and J is TRBJ2-5; D might be TRBD1 (5 bases). The germline V gene encodes CDR1 SGHRS and CDR2 YFSETQ. The CDR3 covers 15 residues. V was cut by 0 bases and J by 2 bases, with 11 bases left in between. This chain's CDR3 is CASSLAGHPQETQYF. The CDR3 nucleotides are TGCGCCAGCAGCTTGGCCGGACATCCACAAGAGACCCAGTACTTC. The whole variable domain, filled in from reference TRBV5-1 and TRBJ2-5, reads KAGVTQTPRYLIKTRGQQVTLSCSPISGHRSVSWYQQTPGQGLQFLFEYFSETQRNKGNFPGRFSGRQFSNSRSEMNVSTLELGDSALYLCASSLAGHPQETQYFGPGTRLLVL.

This clonotype was counted many times. The V and J genes are TRBV3-1 and TRBJ2-5, with no clear D. Looked up from germline, CDR1 is LGHDT and CDR2 is YNNKEL (reference sequence). The V gene lost 1 base and the J gene lost 5 bases, with 5 bases spanning the gap. The CDR3 length is 12 residues. The CDR3 DNA reads TGTGCCAGCAGCCAAGTGTCGGAGACCCAGTACTTC. Translation gives CASSQVSETQYF.

This clonotype occurred many times. The chain carries TRBV5-1 and TRBJ1-6; TRBD1 matches 10 bases. Germline V gene data show CDR1 as SGHRS and CDR2 as YFSETQ. Losses at the gene ends were 3 bases for V and 8 bases for J; bases not matched to a gene: 5. The CDR3 sequence is 15 residues long. Here the CDR3 DNA reads TGCGCCAGCAGCTCGCCCGGGACAGGGGATTCACCCCTCCACTTT. Translated: CASSSPGTGDSPLHF. Full variable domain (outside the CDR3, taken from reference TRBV5-1 and TRBJ1-6): KAGVTQTPRYLIKTRGQQVTLSCSPISGHRSVSWYQQTPGQGLQFLFEYFSETQRNKGNFPGRFSGRQFSNSRSEMNVSTLELGDSALYLCASSSPGTGDSPLHFGNGTRLTVT.

This clonotype occurred many times. V and J are TRBV7-8 and TRBJ2-2; 10 bases agree with TRBD2. V lost 1 base, J lost 5 bases, and 10 bases stayed unmatched. The CDR3 extends over 18 amino acids. Germline values: CDR1 SGHVS, CDR2 FQNEAQ. CDR3 DNA sequence: TGTGCCAGCAGCTTAGAAAGAAGGGGACTAGCGAGAACCGGGGAGCTGTTTTTT. It codes for CASSLERRGLARTGELFF.

This clonotype was recorded many times. V gene TRBV20-1 combines with J gene TRBJ1-1, with a possible D match to TRBD1 (5 bases). CDR1 and CDR2 from the germline V gene are DFQATT and SNEGSKA (reference sequence). This CDR3 comprises 12 residues. The ends were cut back, 1 base at V and 5 bases at J, with 8 bases in the middle. CDR3 sequence reads: CSARGGGTEAFF. The DNA for the CDR3 is TGCAGTGCTAGAGGTGGGGGAACTGAAGCTTTCTTT.

This clonotype was seen many times. In DNA form, the CDR3 reads TGTGCCAGCAGCGTAGGAGAGAGGACAGGGCCTAATCAGCCCCAGCATTTT. Amino acid sequence: CASSVGERTGPNQPQHF. This chain connects TRBV9 to TRBJ1-5, with 8 bases lining up with TRBD1. Germline V gene sequence: CDR1 SGDLS, CDR2 YYNGEE. Trimming cost V 0 bases and J 4 bases; bases outside gene matches: 9. This CDR3 is 17 amino acids long.

At least ten counts were recorded for this clonotype. J is TRBJ2-5 and V is TRBV27; unclear D gene. This CDR3 is 9 amino acids long. Germline values: CDR1 MNHEY, CDR2 SMNVEV (reference sequence). The V end was cut by 8 bases, the J end by 5 bases, with 3 bases between. The CDR3, as DNA: TGTGCCAGCGGGGAGACCCAGTACTTC. It codes for CASGETQYF.

This clonotype occurred many times. V and J are TRBV6-5 and TRBJ1-4; the D gene is possibly TRBD1 (5 bases). This CDR3 has 13 amino acids. Germline CDR1 is MNHEY and CDR2 is SVGAGI. V was shortened by 7 bases and J by 8 bases, with 14 bases between the two germline ends. Here the CDR3 DNA reads TGTGCCAGCAAATACGGGGGGTCCGAAAAACTGTTTTTT. It codes for CASKYGGSEKLFF.

This clonotype was observed at least ten times. Relative to the germline gene, one junction end is altered; a read error may explain this. This sequence joins TRBV20-1 and TRBJ1-2; the D gene is possibly TRBD1 (6 bases). This CDR3 has 12 residues. Germline CDR1 and CDR2: DFQATT and SNEGSKA (reference sequence). CDR3 loop: CSARGDILGHTF. The CDR3 DNA sequence: TGCAGTGCCAGAGGGGACATCCTCGGTCACACCTTC.

This clonotype was detected ten times or more. This chain connects TRBV7-8 to TRBJ1-3; D perhaps matches TRBD1 (5 bases). This CDR3 contains 14 residues. Germline CDR1 reads SGHVS; CDR2 reads FQNEAQ. Deletions cut 0 bases from V and 5 bases from J, with 8 bases between. Here the CDR3 DNA reads TGTGCCAGCAGCTTAGCGGGACGGAGAAACACCATATATTTT. It specifies CASSLAGRRNTIYF.

This clonotype was counted at least ten times. CDR3 region: CASRRQVLNTEAFF. The CDR3 DNA follows: TGTGCCAGCAGGAGACAGGTACTGAACACTGAAGCTTTCTTT. The rearrangement links TRBV6-2 or TRBV6-3 to TRBJ1-1, with D possibly matching TRBD1 (6 bases). The CDR3 is made up of 14 amino acids. V lost 6 bases to trimming and J lost 0 bases, with 11 bases between them. CDR1 is MNHEY, CDR2 SVGEGT, per germline.

Ten or more counts support this clonotype. The chain has TRBV10-3 and TRBJ2-7; 9 positions agree with TRBD1. Germline CDR1 is ENHRY and CDR2 is SYGVKD. V shed 2 bases, J shed 3 bases, and the junction held 8 bases outside the gene matches. CDR3 length: 16 amino acids. The CDR3 sequence is CAISEDPGQGGYEQYF. The CDR3 DNA reads as TGTGCCATCAGTGAGGACCCGGGACAGGGTGGCTACGAGCAGTACTTC.

With respect to this clonotype: This may arise from a read error, as a much more abundant clone is one base away. CDR3 residues: CASNQDPRTYEQYF. The CDR3 DNA reads as TGTGCCAGCAACCAAGATCCCCGGACTTACGAGCAGTACTTC. The chain employs TRBV3-1 and TRBJ2-7, with D perhaps TRBD2 (5 bases). CDR3 size: 14 residues. Germline V CDR1 and CDR2: LGHDT, YNNKEL (reference sequence).

The chain links TRBV29-1 to TRBJ1-1; D is unclear. The CDR3 runs 12 residues. Trimming took off 4 bases at V and 4 bases at J, with 10 bases between the two ends. Germline V gene data show CDR1 as SQVTM and CDR2 as ANQGSEA. In DNA form, the CDR3 reads TGCAGCGTTGGTAAATCGTTCACTGAAGCTTTCTTT. Protein product: CSVGKSFTEAFF.